This T cell receptor (beta chain) was identified in a study of T cells in Graves' hyperthyroidism and ophthalmopathy. This CDR3 is built from 17 residues. From germline, CDR1 is MNHNS and CDR2 SASEGT. The V gene lost 1 base and the J gene lost 0 bases, with 16 bases spanning the gap. There were TCR beta CDR3 regions amplified from RNA transcripts. The HTBI set primed first-round TCR CDR3 RT-PCR. TCRdb redid the calling of the multiplex PCR reads with MiXCR, one entry per CDR3 protein. The table records under 400,000 distinct CDR3 sequences, 15% of them present only once. A NOSPECS grade of at least 4, a Clinical Activity Score of at least 3 and duration under 3 months were recorded in ophthalmopathy patients. Patients with uncontrolled infections, other autoimmune diseases, pregnancy or lactation were excluded. Source material for PBMCs was more than 9.5 ml fresh peripheral blood. Study results and caveats: Ophthalmopathy could be told apart from stable hyperthyroidism with a 13 V-J model.

About this clonotype itself: Its antigen is still unknown.

The chain combines TRBV6-1 with TRBJ2-7; a possible D gene is TRBD2 (5 bases). What was sequenced was blood. The source is a woman aged 55-70 years with Graves' ophthalmopathy. As DNA, the CDR3 is TGTGCCAGCAGTGAAGACCCGGGAACCGAGCCCTCCTACGAGCAGTACTTC. Amino acid sequence: CASSEDPGTEPSYEQYF.